Each of the 20 T cell receptor beta chains below was sequenced from the same sample in a study of blood T cell repertoires in COVID-19. Profiled with immunoSEQ multiplex PCR; TCRdb holds only in-frame clones, not every one. The data contain some 150,000 clones, approximately 86% of them singletons. What was sequenced was peripheral blood. The receptor source for this set is a woman between 50 and 59 years old with acute or convalescent COVID-19.

The chain joins TRBV29-1 to TRBJ1-5; D remains ambiguous. Germline V gene sequence: CDR1 SQVTM, CDR2 ANQGSEA. CDR3 length: 14 residues. V lost 4 bases to trimming and J lost 0 bases, with 10 bases between them. The CDR3 nucleotides read TGCAGCGTTGTTGTAACAGCTAGCAATCAGCCCCAGCATTTT. It specifies CSVVVTASNQPQHF.

The chain employs TRBV27 and TRBJ2-5; the D gene is possibly TRBD1 (5 bases). The germline V gene has CDR1 MNHEY and CDR2 SMNVEV (reference sequence). Trimming stripped 0 bases from V and 2 bases from J, with 10 bases between. This CDR3 region has 15 residues. The CDR3, as DNA: TGTGCCAGCAGTTTATCCCGACAGATACAAGAGACCCAGTACTTC. Protein sequence: CASSLSRQIQETQYF.

The chain combines TRBV7-2 with TRBJ2-5; D possibly corresponds to TRBD2 (6 bases). V lost 1 base, J lost 1 base, and 10 bases lay in between. The germline V gene has CDR1 SGHTA and CDR2 FQGNSA. The CDR3 is 15 residues long. The CDR3 here is CASSLVGGLQETQYF. CDR3 bases: TGTGCCAGCAGCTTAGTGGGGGGACTCCAAGAGACCCAGTACTTC.

This clone was detected once. The chain couples TRBV6-2 or TRBV6-3 to TRBJ2-1; TRBD1 aligns across 7 bases. Germline V gene sequence: CDR1 MNHEY, CDR2 SVGEGT. The CDR3 covers 15 residues. J lost 1 base, V lost 2 bases, and 2 bases had no gene match. This CDR3 is CASSYKGASYNEQFF. The DNA of the CDR3 is TGTGCCAGCAGTTACAAGGGGGCGTCCTACAATGAGCAGTTCTTC.

For the CDR3, the DNA is TGCAGCTCAAATAAAGGGGGCATGAACACTGAAGCTTTCTTT. This encodes CSSNKGGMNTEAFF. The chain links TRBV29-1 to TRBJ1-1; 7 bases line up with TRBD1. The CDR3 spans 14 residues. Germline assignment: CDR1 SQVTM and CDR2 ANQGSEA. V was pared by 8 bases and J by 0 bases, with 9 bases of the junction left unmatched.

This chain connects TRBV3-1 (or the pseudogene TRBV3-2) to TRBJ1-1; 10 positions agree with TRBD1. This CDR3 has 16 residues. CDR1 and CDR2 (germline): LGHDT, YNNKEL (reference sequence). The V gene end was trimmed by 5 bases and the J gene end by 3 bases; junction bases not matched to a gene: 9. The CDR3 loop reads CASSVGQGGSDTEAFF. CDR3 sequence (DNA): TGTGCCAGCAGCGTTGGACAGGGGGGCTCTGACACTGAAGCTTTCTTT.

CDR3 loop: CASSFGIRGTTDTQYF. The CDR3 region has the DNA TGTGCCAGCAGCTTTGGGATCCGGGGGACCACAGATACGCAGTATTTT. V gene TRBV5-8 combines with J gene TRBJ2-3, with TRBD2 as a possible D gene (6 bases). Trimming pared 2 bases from V and 2 bases from J, leaving 15 bases between. From germline, CDR1 is SGHTS and CDR2 YDEGEE. The CDR3 runs to 16 residues.

V is TRBV6-5 and J is TRBJ1-1, with D perhaps TRBD1 (5 bases). Per germline, CDR1 MNHEY and CDR2 SVGAGI. V was clipped by 0 bases and J by 3 bases, with 11 bases between them. This CDR3 region has 15 residues. CDR3 in DNA: TGTGCCAGCAGTTACTCGGGCAGGGCTGACACTGAAGCTTTCTTT. This codes for CASSYSGRADTEAFF.

The chain recombines TRBV9 with TRBJ1-5; 10 bases line up with TRBD1. With V trimmed by 3 bases and J by 0 bases, 3 bases remained unmatched. In germline, CDR1 is SGDLS, CDR2 YYNGEE. The CDR3 length is 16 residues. The CDR3 here is CASSEGTGDSNQPQHF. The CDR3 DNA sequence: TGTGCCAGCAGCGAGGGGACAGGGGATAGCAATCAGCCCCAGCATTTT.

V gene TRBV3-1 (or the pseudogene TRBV3-2) combines with J gene TRBJ1-6, with 9 bases fitting TRBD1. This CDR3 has 15 residues. Germline trimming cut 4 bases from V and 8 bases from J; bases unmatched to any gene: 6. Germline values: CDR1 LGHDT, CDR2 YNNKEL (reference sequence). The CDR3 reads CASSRGQGSDSPLHF. Here the CDR3 DNA reads TGTGCCAGCAGCCGCGGACAGGGGTCGGATTCACCCCTCCACTTT.

CDR3 protein: CAISLFRTGDNEQFF. The DNA for the CDR3 is TGTGCCATCTCCCTGTTCAGAACAGGGGACAATGAGCAGTTCTTC. This chain links TRBV10-3 with TRBJ2-1; 7 bases match TRBD1. The V segment lost 8 bases and the J segment 5 bases; nucleotides outside the gene matches: 12. The germline V gene encodes CDR1 ENHRY and CDR2 SYGVKD. CDR3 size: 15 residues.

This chain connects TRBV3-1 (or the pseudogene TRBV3-2) to TRBJ1-3; D not resolved. The germline gives CDR1 LGHDT, CDR2 YNNKEL (reference sequence). Trimming left V 3 bases short and J 7 bases short, with 4 bases between. The CDR3 totals 11 residues. In DNA, the CDR3 is TGTGCCAGCAGCCAGAGGAACACCATATATTTT. It translates to CASSQRNTIYF.

The chain combines TRBV5-1 with TRBJ2-1; no clear D gene. V lost 1 base, J lost 6 bases, and 8 bases lay in between. This CDR3 has 13 amino acids. Germline V CDR1 and CDR2: SGHRS, YFSETQ. The CDR3 loop reads CASSLTSGNEQFF. The CDR3 DNA follows: TGCGCCAGCAGCTTGACCTCGGGCAATGAGCAGTTCTTC.

The chain employs TRBV11-3 and TRBJ2-2, with 7 positions matching TRBD2. The germline gives CDR1 SGHNT, CDR2 YENEEA. Unmatched junction bases numbered 6, after V lost 5 bases and J lost 3 bases. The CDR3 covers 15 residues. In DNA form, the CDR3 reads TGTGCCAGCAGCCGGGGAGGGACCGACACCGGGGAGCTGTTTTTT. Protein sequence: CASSRGGTDTGELFF.

V and J are TRBV5-1 and TRBJ2-7; TRBD1 matches at 8 bases. The CDR3 sequence is 13 residues long. The trim removed 2 bases at V and 4 bases at J, leaving 2 bases unmatched. Germline loops: CDR1 SGHRS, CDR2 YFSETQ. The CDR3, as DNA: TGCGCCAGCAGCTTAGACAGGGGTTACGAGCAGTACTTC. Amino acid sequence: CASSLDRGYEQYF.

The chain employs TRBV5-8 and TRBJ1-3, with 7 nucleotides matching TRBD1. The CDR3 is 14 residues long. V lost 7 bases and J lost 0; bases outside the gene matches: 4. Germline CDR1 SGHTS, CDR2 YDEGEE. CDR3 nucleotides: TGTGCCAGCCTACGGACAGGCTCTGGAAACACCATATATTTT. Amino acids: CASLRTGSGNTIYF.

The table lists this clone with a few counts. The gene calls are TRBV7-2 and TRBJ2-1; 13 bases fit TRBD2. Trimming cost V 4 bases and J 10 bases; bases outside gene matches: 7. Germline CDR1 and CDR2: SGHTA and FQGNSA. The CDR3 totals 15 residues. As DNA, the CDR3 is TGTGCCAGCAGCTGGACTAGCGGGAGCCCTCTCGAGCAGTTCTTC. It yields the protein CASSWTSGSPLEQFF.

This chain connects TRBV5-6 to TRBJ2-7, with 7 bases identical to TRBD2. V was clipped by 0 bases and J by 2 bases; unmatched bases: 2. Germline lookup yields CDR1 SGHDT and CDR2 YYEEEE. The CDR3 runs to 14 residues. The CDR3 region has the DNA TGTGCCAGCAGCTTGGGTGGGACTACCTACGAGCAGTACTTC. Residues: CASSLGGTTYEQYF.

The chain links TRBV29-1 to TRBJ2-5; TRBD1 is a possible D gene (6 bases). Looked up from germline, CDR1 is SQVTM and CDR2 is ANQGSEA. Deletions cut 6 bases from V and 2 bases from J, with 13 bases between. CDR3 length: 13 residues. CDR3 sequence (DNA): TGCAGCGTGGTACAGGGTACGCAAGAGACCCAGTACTTC. Translating it yields CSVVQGTQETQYF.

This sequence joins TRBV5-1 and TRBJ2-1, with D possibly TRBD2 on 5 matching bases. The germline V and J ends were trimmed by 2 bases and 1 base, with 7 bases remaining between them. The CDR3 extends over 14 amino acids. Germline lookup yields CDR1 SGHRS and CDR2 YFSETQ. The CDR3 DNA reads as TGCGCCAGCAGCTTTCCGGGGTCCTACAATGAGCAGTTCTTC. Amino acid sequence: CASSFPGSYNEQFF.